One and the same sample provided the 4 T cell receptor beta chains below, sequenced in a study of T cell repertoires in ileal Crohn's disease. Measured with immunoSEQ multiplex PCR; TCRdb has only the in-frame clones, and not every one. The data contain some 16,000 clones, roughly 72% of them singletons. As to time point: neoterminal ileum biopsy at postoperative endoscopy, about 6 months after surgery. Material: ileal tissue. The source is an adult with Crohn's disease.

In nucleotides, the CDR3 is TGTGCCAGCAGTTCATATACGGGACAGAGCTACGAGCAGTACTTC. Translating it yields CASSSYTGQSYEQYF. The V call is TRBV27, the J call TRBJ2-7, with 7 bases fitting TRBD1. This CDR3 comprises 15 residues. V dropped 4 bases and J dropped 3; count of bases not matched to a gene: 9. The V gene's germline CDR1 is MNHEY and CDR2 SMNVEV (reference sequence).

This chain joins TRBV5-6 and TRBJ2-5; D may be TRBD2 (5 bases). CDR3 length: 14 amino acids. V shed 2 bases and J shed 0 bases, with 8 bases lying between them. CDR1 SGHDT and CDR2 YYEEEE come from the germline V gene. The CDR3 here is CASSFVSDQETQYF. The CDR3 DNA follows: TGTGCCAGCAGCTTCGTTAGCGACCAAGAGACCCAGTACTTC.

V usage is TRBV5-5 and J usage is TRBJ2-7; 12 bases match TRBD2. Losses at the gene ends were 0 bases for V and 2 bases for J; bases not matched to a gene: 12. Germline-derived CDR1 and CDR2 are SGHKS and YYEKEE (reference sequence). This CDR3 comprises 19 residues. CDR3 sequence (DNA): TGTGCCAGCAGCTTGGCCCATCCTAGCGGGAGGGTGTCGACCTACGAGCAGTACTTC. Its translation: CASSLAHPSGRVSTYEQYF.

The V and J genes are TRBV30 and TRBJ2-1, with D possibly TRBD2 on 6 matching bases. Trimming left V 3 bases short and J 7 bases short, with 13 bases between. This CDR3 has 13 residues. In germline, CDR1 is GTSNPN, CDR2 SVGIG (reference sequence). CDR3 protein: CAWRGEAKNEQFF. The CDR3, as DNA: TGTGCCTGGAGGGGGGAGGCCAAAAATGAGCAGTTCTTC.